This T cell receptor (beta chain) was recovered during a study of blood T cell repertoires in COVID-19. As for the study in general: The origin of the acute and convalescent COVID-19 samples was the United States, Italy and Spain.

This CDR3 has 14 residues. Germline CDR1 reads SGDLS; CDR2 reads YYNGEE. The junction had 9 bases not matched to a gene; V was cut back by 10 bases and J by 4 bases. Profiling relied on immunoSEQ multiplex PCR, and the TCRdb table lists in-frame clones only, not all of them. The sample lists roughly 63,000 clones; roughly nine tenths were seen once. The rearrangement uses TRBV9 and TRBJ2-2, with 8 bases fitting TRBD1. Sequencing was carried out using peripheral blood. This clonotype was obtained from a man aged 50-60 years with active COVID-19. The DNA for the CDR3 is TGTGCCTCAGGTCAGGGGGCGCCCACCGGGGAGCTGTTTTTT. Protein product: CASGQGAPTGELFF.